This T cell receptor (beta chain) was observed in a study of blood T cell repertoires in COVID-19. Authors' data handling: From reference gene primer amplification, estimates of nucleated cell counts were derived. Libraries were prepared by immunoSEQ multiplex PCR; TCRdb keeps only in-frame clonotypes and omits some of them. V, J and clone size are those of that table, while D and trimming were read from the DNA. The table records approximately 93,000 clones, 88% of them present only once. Followed longitudinally, the Seattle patients had been enrolled during active infection. The CDR3 covers 15 residues. Germline V gene sequence: CDR1 SGHNT, CDR2 YYREEE (reference sequence). V trimming: 3 bases; J trimming: 3 bases; junction bases outside the gene matches: 7.

The sequenced material came from peripheral blood. The chain is built from TRBV5-4 and TRBJ2-7; TRBD1 agrees at 9 bases. The sequence derives from a man aged 50 to 59 with COVID-19, enrolled during active disease. For the CDR3, the DNA is TGTGCCAGCAGCTCACCCGGGACAGGGCTCTACGAGCAGTACTTC. Amino acids: CASSSPGTGLYEQYF. The full variable domain, rest sourced from reference TRBV5-4 and TRBJ2-7, is ETGVTQSPTHLIKTRGQQVTLRCSSQSGHNTVSWYQQALGQGPQFIFQYYREEENGRGNFPPRFSGLQFPNYSSELNVNALELDDSALYLCASSSPGTGLYEQYFGPGTRLTVT.